This TCR beta chain was profiled in a study of cytotoxic CD8 clonotypes in ibrutinib-treated CLL. Profiled with immunoSEQ multiplex PCR; TCRdb holds only in-frame clones, not every one. Here the sample spans about 14,000 clones, roughly 70% being singletons. Trimming took 0 bases from V and 4 from J, leaving 12 bases between them. Germline V lookup: CDR1 LGHNA, CDR2 YSLEER. CDR3 length: 15 residues. This TCR was sampled from a human donor with chronic lymphocytic leukemia. Sample: PBMCs, taken before ibrutinib treatment. This chain joins TRBV4-3 and TRBJ1-2; D is possibly TRBD1 (5 bases). The CDR3: CASSQDSRALYGYTF. The CDR3 region has the DNA TGCGCCAGCAGCCAAGATAGCAGGGCTCTCTATGGCTACACCTTC.